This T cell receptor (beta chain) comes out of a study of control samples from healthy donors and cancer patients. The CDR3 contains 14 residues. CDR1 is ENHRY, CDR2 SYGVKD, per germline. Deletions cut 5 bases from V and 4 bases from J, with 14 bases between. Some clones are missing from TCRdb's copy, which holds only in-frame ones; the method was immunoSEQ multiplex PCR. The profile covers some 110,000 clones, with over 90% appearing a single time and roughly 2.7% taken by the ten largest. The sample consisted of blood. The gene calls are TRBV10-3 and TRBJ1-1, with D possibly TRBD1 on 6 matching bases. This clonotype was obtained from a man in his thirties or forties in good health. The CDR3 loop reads CAISTTGRSTEAFF. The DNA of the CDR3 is TGTGCCATCAGTACAACAGGGAGGTCCACTGAAGCTTTCTTT.